This T cell receptor (beta chain) was sequenced in a study of blood T cells in healthy people across ages (dated by TCRdb to the mid-2010s). Concerning the study at large: In model experiments, template switching captured roughly one uniquely barcoded TCR beta cDNA molecule for every two T cells. To avoid experimental bias, donors of different ages were distributed randomly across sequencing lanes. Using the same blood draw, the study looked at two additional independent replicas of 1 million unique cDNA reads for two donors, one aged 18 to 30 and the other aged 80 or older. Using deep sequencing normalized with unique cDNA molecular identifiers, the study measured how TCR beta repertoire diversity changes with age. Four age groups were formed from the donors: young (average approximately 15 years), middle-aged (approximately 39), aged (under 70) and long-lived (roughly 81). Overall study results and their limits: Estimates of total diversity based on one million sequenced T cells were considered lower bounds and underestimates. There was a strong correlation between observed TCR beta diversity and the percentage of naive T cells measured by flow cytometry. Compared with the aged group, the long-lived group had more naive CD4+ T cells, fewer expanded clones and increased TCR diversity, a pattern suggesting age selection. Since profiling was done on bulk unsorted PBMCs, naive and antigen-experienced compartments could not be conclusively compared. The CMV infection status of donors was not known, potentially confounding age-related changes in expanded clonotypes. As age increased, observed TCR beta diversity per million T cells dropped in a roughly linear way, and a significant reduction was already evident by age 40.

Concerning this clonotype: It has no known antigen specificity. There are no base qualities to consult, and no much larger clone falls within one base.

V is reduced by 6 bases and J by 2 bases, leaving a spacing of 13 bases between them. Taken from cysteine to phenylalanine, the CDR3 has 14 residues. Only the CDR3 DNA stays, 42 bases, in frame from base 1. The protocol used for the library was 5' RACE. Instrument on record: Illumina HiSeq 2500. A second PCR of about 7 to 12 cycles was run with a J-beta primer mix and a sample-barcoded 5' primer. Each TCR beta cDNA molecule received a unique molecular identifier from a template-switch 5' adaptor carrying 12 random nucleotides. At least 2.5 million CDR3-containing paired-end reads were obtained from each sample. First-strand cDNA was synthesized from all RNA with the Mint cDNA synthesis kit, primed by a TRBC-specific oligonucleotide. After uracil-DNA glycosylase treatment, a first 18-cycle PCR used universal primers M1SS and BC2_uni_R on all cDNA. As for the original processing: Normalization of each sample was performed by random selection of 1 million high-quality reads, each carrying a distinct molecular identifier. Reads sharing molecular identifiers were discarded rather than binned into consensus sequences. MiTCR, set to a Q25 quality threshold and the strictest error-elimination algorithm, was used for CDR3 identification, clonotype clustering and error correction. A nonparametric unseen species model with Euler transformation was used to estimate a lower bound on total TCR beta diversity. TCRdb's own reprocessing of the public reads used fastp at Q25 and MiXCR and kept productive beta chains. Rows are unified per CDR3 protein, each entry keeping the most common DNA and genes. TCRdb, not the authors, supplied the V and J calls. The sample table holds roughly 860,000 distinct CDR3 sequences, of which 62% were seen once. The ten largest clones capture around 30% of the sample.

Systemically healthy Caucasian individuals from Russia, 39 in total and aged about 6 to 90 years, were included as donors. Each donor gave ten milliliters of peripheral blood, collected into EDTA-treated Vacutainer tubes. Ficoll-Paque density-gradient centrifugation was used to isolate PBMCs, with at least 6.5 million per sample. Trizol reagent was used to extract total RNA from the PBMCs, yielding at least 5 micrograms per sample. For every donor, flow cytometry on a PBMC aliquot measured the percentage of naive CD45RAhigh/CD27high T cells. The sequence is built from TRBV12-3 or TRBV12-4 and TRBJ1-2, with the D gene call left open. This receptor was identified in a man aged 30-40 years in good health. The sample comprised blood. The DNA sequence follows: TGTGCCAGCAGAGACCGGACGGGCAACTATGGCTACACCTTC. Translated, this gives CASRDRTGNYGYTF.